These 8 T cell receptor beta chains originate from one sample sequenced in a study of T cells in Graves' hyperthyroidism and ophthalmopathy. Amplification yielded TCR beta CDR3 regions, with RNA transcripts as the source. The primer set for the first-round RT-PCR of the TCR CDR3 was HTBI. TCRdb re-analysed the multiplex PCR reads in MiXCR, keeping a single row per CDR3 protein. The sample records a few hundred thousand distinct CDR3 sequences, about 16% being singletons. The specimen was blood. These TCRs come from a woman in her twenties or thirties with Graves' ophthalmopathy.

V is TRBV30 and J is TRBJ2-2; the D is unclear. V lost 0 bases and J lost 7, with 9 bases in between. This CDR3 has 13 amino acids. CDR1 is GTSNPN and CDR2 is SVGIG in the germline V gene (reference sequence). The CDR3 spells CAWSVGLGGELFF. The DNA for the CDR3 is TGTGCCTGGAGTGTAGGATTAGGCGGGGAGCTGTTTTTT.

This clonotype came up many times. CDR3: CASSLRGDEQYF. CDR3 DNA: TGTGCCAGCAGTTTGAGAGGGGACGAGCAGTACTTC. The rearrangement links TRBV28 to TRBJ2-7; perhaps D is TRBD1 or TRBD2 (5 bases each). This CDR3 spans 12 amino acids. Per the germline V gene, CDR1 is MDHEN and CDR2 is SYDVKM. The germline V and J ends were trimmed by 3 bases and 5 bases, with 8 bases remaining between them.

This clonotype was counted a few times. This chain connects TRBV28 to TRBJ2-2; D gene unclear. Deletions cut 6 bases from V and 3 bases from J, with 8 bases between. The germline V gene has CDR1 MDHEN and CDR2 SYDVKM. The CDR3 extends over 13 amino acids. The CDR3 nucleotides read TGTGCCAGCAGCCGAAAGTACACCGGGGAGCTGTTTTTT. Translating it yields CASSRKYTGELFF.

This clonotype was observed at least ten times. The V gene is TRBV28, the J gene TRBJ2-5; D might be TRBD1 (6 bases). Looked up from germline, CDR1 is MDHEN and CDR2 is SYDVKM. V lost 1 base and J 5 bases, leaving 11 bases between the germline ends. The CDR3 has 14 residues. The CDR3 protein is CASSLFVGAETQYF. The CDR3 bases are TGTGCCAGCAGTTTATTCGTGGGGGCTGAGACCCAGTACTTC.

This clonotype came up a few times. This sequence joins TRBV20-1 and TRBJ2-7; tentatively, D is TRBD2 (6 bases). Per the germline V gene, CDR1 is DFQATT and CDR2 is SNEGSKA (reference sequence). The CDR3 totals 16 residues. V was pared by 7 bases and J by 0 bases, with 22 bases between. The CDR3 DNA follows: TGCAGTGGATCCAGTAGTAGCGGCATAAGCTCCTACGAGCAGTACTTC. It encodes CSGSSSSGISSYEQYF.

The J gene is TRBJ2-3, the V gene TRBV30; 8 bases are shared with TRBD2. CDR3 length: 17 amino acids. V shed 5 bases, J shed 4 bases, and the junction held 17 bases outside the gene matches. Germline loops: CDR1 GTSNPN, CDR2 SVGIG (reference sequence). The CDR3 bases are TGTGCCTGGGCGCTGGGCCGGACTAGCCCAGCGGCAGATACGCAGTATTTT. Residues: CAWALGRTSPAADTQYF.

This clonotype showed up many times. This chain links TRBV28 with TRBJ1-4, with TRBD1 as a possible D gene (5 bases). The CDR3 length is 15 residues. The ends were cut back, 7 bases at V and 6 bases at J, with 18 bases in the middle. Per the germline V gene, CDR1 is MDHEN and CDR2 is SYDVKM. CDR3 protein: CASTRRGLVHEKLFF. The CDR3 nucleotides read TGTGCCAGCACCAGACGGGGGTTGGTTCATGAAAAACTGTTTTTT.

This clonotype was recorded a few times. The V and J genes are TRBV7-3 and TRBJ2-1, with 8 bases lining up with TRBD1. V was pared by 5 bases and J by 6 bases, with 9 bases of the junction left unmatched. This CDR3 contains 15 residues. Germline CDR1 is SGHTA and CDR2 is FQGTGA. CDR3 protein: CASSRLQGAVNEQFF. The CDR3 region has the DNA TGTGCCAGCAGCCGACTGCAGGGGGCGGTCAATGAGCAGTTCTTC. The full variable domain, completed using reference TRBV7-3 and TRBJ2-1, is GAGVSQTPSNKVTEKGKYVELRCDPISGHTALYWYRQSLGQGPEFLIYFQGTGAADDSGLPNDRFFAVRPEGSVSTLKIQRTERGDSAVYLCASSRLQGAVNEQFFGPGTRLTVL.